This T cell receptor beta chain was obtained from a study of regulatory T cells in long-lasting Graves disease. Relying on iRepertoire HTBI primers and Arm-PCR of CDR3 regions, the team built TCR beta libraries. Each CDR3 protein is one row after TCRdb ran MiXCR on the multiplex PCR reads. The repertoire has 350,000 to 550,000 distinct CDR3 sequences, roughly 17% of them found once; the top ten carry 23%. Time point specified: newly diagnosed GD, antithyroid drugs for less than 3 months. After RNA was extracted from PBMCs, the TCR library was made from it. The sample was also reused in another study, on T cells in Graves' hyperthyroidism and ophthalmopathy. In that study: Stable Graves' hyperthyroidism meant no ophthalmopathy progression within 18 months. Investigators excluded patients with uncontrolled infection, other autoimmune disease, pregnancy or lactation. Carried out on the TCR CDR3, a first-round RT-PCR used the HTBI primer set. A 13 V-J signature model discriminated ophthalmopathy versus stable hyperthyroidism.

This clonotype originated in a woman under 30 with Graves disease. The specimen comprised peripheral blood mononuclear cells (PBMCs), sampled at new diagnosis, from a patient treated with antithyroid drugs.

The CDR3 DNA follows: TGTGCCAGCAGCTTGAGGACGACAGGGGGTGAAAAACTGTTTTTT. This translates into CASSLRTTGGEKLFF. This chain links TRBV5-5 with TRBJ1-4, with TRBD1 matching over 9 bases. This CDR3 is 15 amino acids long. With 1 base clipped from V and 7 bases from J, the junction kept 5 bases outside the gene matches. Germline V CDR1 and CDR2: SGHKS, YYEKEE (reference sequence).